A selection of T cell receptor beta chains follows, all from one sample in a study of breast tumors, draining lymph nodes, adjacent tissues. Using its own MiXCR run on the multiplex PCR reads, TCRdb lists one record per CDR3 protein. This repertoire shows some 65,000 distinct CDR3 sequences, less than 50% found once; its top ten account for over 7.5%. Sequenced sample: breast tumor tissue. The receptor set was obtained from a female donor with breast cancer. Some clones in this sample may be carry-over from other donors' samples. The CDR3 runs from the conserved cysteine through the conserved F or W. A D gene is named only where the DNA matches it firmly. The size entry is marked missing in some rows and otherwise reads once, few, many or a size class.

>TRBV6-5|-|TRBJ1-2|-
TGTGCCAGCAGTTACCGGGGGGCTAAGTCAAATGGCTACACCTTC
CASSYRGAKSNGYTF
>TRBV20-1|-|TRBJ2-7|many
TGCAGTGCCACCCCCTGGGGGACTTCAGGGGGCTCCTACGAGCAGTACTTC
CSATPWGTSGGSYEQYF
>TRBV5-1|-|TRBJ2-2|-
TGCGCCAGCAGCTCGGAGGAGGGAGTGCTGTTTTTT
CASSSEEGVLFF
>TRBV19|TRBD1|TRBJ2-7|-
TGTGCCAGTAGTATTACCATTGGACAGGCCGGCCTCTACGAGCAGTACTTC
CASSITIGQAGLYEQYF
>TRBV19|TRBD2|TRBJ2-7|many
TGTGCCAGTAGTATAAAAGGGACTAGCGCCTACGAGCAGTACTTC
CASSIKGTSAYEQYF
>TRBV6-6|TRBD2|TRBJ2-2|many
TGTGCCAGCAGTTACTCTGGGACTAGCGGCACCGGGGAGCTGTTTTTT
CASSYSGTSGTGELFF
>TRBV14|-|TRBJ2-7|many
TGTGCCAGCAGCCCCTACTCCCCAGCTAGCTCCTACGAGCAGTACTTC
CASSPYSPASSYEQYF
>TRBV4-1|-|TRBJ2-6|many
TGCGCCAGCAGCCAAGCCCTCTCTGGGGCCAACGTCCTGACTTTC
CASSQALSGANVLTF
>TRBV3-1|-|TRBJ2-3|many
TGTGCCAGCAGCCAATGGGGGAATAGGGAAGCAGATACGCAGTATTTT
CASSQWGNREADTQYF
>TRBV12-3/TRBV12-4|TRBD1|TRBJ2-1|-
TGTGCCAGCAGTTCCTATCCGGGACAGGGAGATGAGCAGTTCTTC
CASSSYPGQGDEQFF